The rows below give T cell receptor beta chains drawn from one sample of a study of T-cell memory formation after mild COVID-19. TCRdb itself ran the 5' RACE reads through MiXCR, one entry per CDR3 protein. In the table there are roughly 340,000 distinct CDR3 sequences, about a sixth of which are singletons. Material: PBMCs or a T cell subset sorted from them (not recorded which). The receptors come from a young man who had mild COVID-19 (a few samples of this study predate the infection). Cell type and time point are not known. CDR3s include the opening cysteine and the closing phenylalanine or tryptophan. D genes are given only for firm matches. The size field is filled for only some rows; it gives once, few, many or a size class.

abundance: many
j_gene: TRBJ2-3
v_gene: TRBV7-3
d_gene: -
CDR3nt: TGTGCCAGCAGCCAGACTAGTAGCACAGATACGCAGTATTTT
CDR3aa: CASSQTSSTDTQYF

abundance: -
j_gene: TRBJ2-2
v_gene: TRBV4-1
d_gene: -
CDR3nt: TGCGCCAGCAGCCAAGATATAAACACCGGGGAGCTGTTTTTT
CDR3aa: CASSQDINTGELFF

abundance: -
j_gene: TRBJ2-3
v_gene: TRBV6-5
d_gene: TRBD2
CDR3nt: TGTGCCAGCAGTTTCGGTGGAGCGGGGGGTACAGATACGCAGTATTTT
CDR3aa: CASSFGGAGGTDTQYF

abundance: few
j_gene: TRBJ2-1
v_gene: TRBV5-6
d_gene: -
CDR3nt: TGTGCCAGCAGCTTTGAAAGAAGGCAGGAGCAGTTCTTC
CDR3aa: CASSFERRQEQFF

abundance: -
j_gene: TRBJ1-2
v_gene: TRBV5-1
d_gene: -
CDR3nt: TGCGCCAGCGCCGGGAACGGCGGGCCCGGTGGCTACACCTTC
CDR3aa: CASAGNGGPGGYTF

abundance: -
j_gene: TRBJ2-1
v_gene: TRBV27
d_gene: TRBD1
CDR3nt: TGTGCCAGCAGTTCAACCGGGACAGGGCTCTACAATGAGCAGTTCTTC
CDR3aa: CASSSTGTGLYNEQFF

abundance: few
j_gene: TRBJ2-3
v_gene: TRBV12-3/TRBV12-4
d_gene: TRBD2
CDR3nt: TGTGCCAGCAGTGCCCTCGGTCTAGCGGTAGGAAGCACAGATACGCAGTATTTT
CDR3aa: CASSALGLAVGSTDTQYF

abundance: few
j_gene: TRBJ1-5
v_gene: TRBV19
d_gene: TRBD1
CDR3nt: TGTGCCAGTAGTATAGGACAGGGGCAGCCCCAGCATTTT
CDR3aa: CASSIGQGQPQHF

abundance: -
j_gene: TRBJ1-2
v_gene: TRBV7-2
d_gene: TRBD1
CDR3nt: TGTGCCAGCAGCTTGAGGACAGGGGATCGCGGCTACACCTTC
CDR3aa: CASSLRTGDRGYTF

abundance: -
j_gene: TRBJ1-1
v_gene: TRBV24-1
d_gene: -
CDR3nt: TGTGCCACCAGTGACGCTACCATGAACACTGAAGCTTTCTTT
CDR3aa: CATSDATMNTEAFF

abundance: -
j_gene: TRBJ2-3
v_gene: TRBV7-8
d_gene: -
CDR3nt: TGTGCCAGCAGCTTATTAACCCCCGTGAGAGATACGCAGTATTTT
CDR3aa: CASSLLTPVRDTQYF

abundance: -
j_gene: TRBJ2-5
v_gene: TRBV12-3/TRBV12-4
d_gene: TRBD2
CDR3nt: TGTGCCAGCAGTTTCTCCGAGCGGGGTTTACAAGAGACCCAGTACTTC
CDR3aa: CASSFSERGLQETQYF

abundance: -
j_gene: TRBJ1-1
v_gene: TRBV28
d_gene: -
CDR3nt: TGTGCCAGCAGTGCCTCATTGAACACTGAAGCTTTCTTT
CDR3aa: CASSASLNTEAFF

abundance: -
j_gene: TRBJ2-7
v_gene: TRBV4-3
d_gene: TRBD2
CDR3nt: TGCGCCAGCAGCCAAGGCAGCGGGGGACCCTACGAGCAGTACTTC
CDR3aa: CASSQGSGGPYEQYF

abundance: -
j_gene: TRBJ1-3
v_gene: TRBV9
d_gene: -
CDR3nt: TGTGCCAGCAGCGTAGTAATGGGAAACACCATATATTTT
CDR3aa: CASSVVMGNTIYF

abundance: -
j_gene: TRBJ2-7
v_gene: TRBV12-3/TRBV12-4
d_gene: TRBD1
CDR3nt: TGTGCCAGCAGCCCGCCGGGACAGCCCTACGAGCAGTACTTC
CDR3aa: CASSPPGQPYEQYF

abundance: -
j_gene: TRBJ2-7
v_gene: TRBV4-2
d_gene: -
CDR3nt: TGTGCCAGCAGCCAAGGGGGACCCCCGTTGACCTACGAGCAGTACTTC
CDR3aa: CASSQGGPPLTYEQYF

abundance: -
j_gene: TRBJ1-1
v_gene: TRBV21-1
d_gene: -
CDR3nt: TGTGCCAGCAGCGGGGTTATAGGGGTGCGCCCCCTGAACACTGAAGCTTTCTTT
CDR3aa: CASSGVIGVRPLNTEAFF

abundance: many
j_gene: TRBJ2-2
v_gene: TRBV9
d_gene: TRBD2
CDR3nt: TGTGCCAGCAGCCCCCGACTAGCGGGGAACACCGGGGAGCTGTTTTTT
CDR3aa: CASSPRLAGNTGELFF

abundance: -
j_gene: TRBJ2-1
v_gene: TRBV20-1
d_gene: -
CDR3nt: TGCAGTGCTAGAGACACGTGGGCAGGACCCTCCTCCTACAATGAGCAGTTCTTC
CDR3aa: CSARDTWAGPSSYNEQFF

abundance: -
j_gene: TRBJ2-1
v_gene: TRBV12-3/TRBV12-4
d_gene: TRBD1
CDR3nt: TGTGCCAGCAGTCGACAGGGGTCGGCTGAGCAGTTCTTC
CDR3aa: CASSRQGSAEQFF

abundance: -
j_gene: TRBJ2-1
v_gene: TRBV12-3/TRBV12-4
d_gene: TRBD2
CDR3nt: TGTGCCAGCAGCCCAACCGGACTAGCGGGTCAGTTCTTC
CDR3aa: CASSPTGLAGQFF

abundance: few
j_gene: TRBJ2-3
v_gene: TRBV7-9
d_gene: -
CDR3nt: TGTGCCAGCAGCACAGATAGCACAGATACGCAGTATTTT
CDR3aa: CASSTDSTDTQYF

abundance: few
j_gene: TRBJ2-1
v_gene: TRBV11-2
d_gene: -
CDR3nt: TGTGCCAGCAGCCCCCTAGGATGGGGGCAGTTCTTC
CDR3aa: CASSPLGWGQFF

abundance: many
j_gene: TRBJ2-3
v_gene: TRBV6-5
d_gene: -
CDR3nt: TGTGCCAGCAGTCCCTCAGGGGGCACAGATACGCAGTATTTT
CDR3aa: CASSPSGGTDTQYF

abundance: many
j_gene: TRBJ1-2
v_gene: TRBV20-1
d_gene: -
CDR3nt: TGCAGTGCTAGTTTACACCCCAGCGCCAACTATGGCTACACCTTC
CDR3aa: CSASLHPSANYGYTF

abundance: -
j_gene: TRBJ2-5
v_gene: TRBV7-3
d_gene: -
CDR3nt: TGTGCCAGCAGCGCCGGGACACCCTTCGGGACCCAGTACTTC
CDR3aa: CASSAGTPFGTQYF

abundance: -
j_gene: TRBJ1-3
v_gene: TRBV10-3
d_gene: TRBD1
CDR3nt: TGTGCCATCAGTGAGTCCCGGACAGGGAGAAACACCATATATTTT
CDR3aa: CAISESRTGRNTIYF

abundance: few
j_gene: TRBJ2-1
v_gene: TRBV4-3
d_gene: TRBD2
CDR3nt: TGCGCCAGCAGCCATGGGACTAGCAGTTACAATGAGCAGTTCTTC
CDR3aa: CASSHGTSSYNEQFF

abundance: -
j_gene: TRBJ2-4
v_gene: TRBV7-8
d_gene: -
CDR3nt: TGTGCCAGCAGCTCCGCCAACCGGGGTTTAGCCAAAAACATTCAGTACTTC
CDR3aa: CASSSANRGLAKNIQYF

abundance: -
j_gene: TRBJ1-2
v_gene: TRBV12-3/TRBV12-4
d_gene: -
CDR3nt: TGTGCCAGCAGCACAATAGGATTCTACACCTTC
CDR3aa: CASSTIGFYTF

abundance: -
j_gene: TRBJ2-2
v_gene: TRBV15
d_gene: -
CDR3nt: TGTGCCACCAGCAGAGATGGGGACGGGGAGCTGTTTTTT
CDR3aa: CATSRDGDGELFF

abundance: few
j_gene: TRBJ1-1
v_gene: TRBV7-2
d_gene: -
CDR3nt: TGTGCCAGCAGCCAGGCAGGGTTGGTGGTCACTGAAGCTTTCTTT
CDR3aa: CASSQAGLVVTEAFF

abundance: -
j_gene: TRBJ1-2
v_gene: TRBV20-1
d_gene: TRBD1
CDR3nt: TGCAGTGCTAGAGATGGACAGGGGGACTATGGCTACACCTTC
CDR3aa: CSARDGQGDYGYTF

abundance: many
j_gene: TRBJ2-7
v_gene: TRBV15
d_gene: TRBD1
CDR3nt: TGTGCCACCAGCAGAGGGGGGACAGAATCCGGACAGTACTTC
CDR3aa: CATSRGGTESGQYF

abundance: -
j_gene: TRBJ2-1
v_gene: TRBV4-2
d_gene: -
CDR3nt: TGTGCCAGCAGCCAAGGGTGGCTAGCAATCTACAATGAGCAGTTCTTC
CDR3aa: CASSQGWLAIYNEQFF

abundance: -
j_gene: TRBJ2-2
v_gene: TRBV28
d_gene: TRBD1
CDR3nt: TGTGCCAGCAGCCTCAGACAGGGGCGACGAGGCACCGGGGAGCTGTTTTTT
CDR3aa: CASSLRQGRRGTGELFF